Shown below are 4 T cell receptor beta chains from a single sample sequenced in a study of blood T cell repertoires in COVID-19 (dated by TCRdb to about 2020). To prepare the library, the immunoSEQ multiplex PCR assay was applied. In TCRdb, the immuneACCESS table is reduced to in-frame sequences with V and J assigned. These tables do not hold every clone; where another copy was compared, an unresolved V gene accounts for under half, and the others remain unexplained. The sample yields tens of thousands of clones; roughly 87% were counted once. The ten most abundant clones make up 1.6% of the sample. Material for sequencing was peripheral blood. The origin of the receptors is a man in his 60s with acute or convalescent COVID-19.

This chain joins TRBV2 and TRBJ2-1; 7 nucleotides agree with TRBD2. The trim removed 5 bases at V and 7 bases at J, leaving 5 bases unmatched. CDR3 length: 13 amino acids. The germline gives CDR1 SNHLY, CDR2 FYNNEI. CDR3 amino acids: CASSSAGRNEQFF. Written as DNA, the CDR3 is TGTGCCAGCAGTTCAGCGGGGCGGAATGAGCAGTTCTTC.

The rearrangement joins TRBV6-5 to TRBJ1-1, with a tentative D call TRBD1 (5 bases). CDR3 length: 16 residues. Between the trimmed V and J ends, which lost 2 bases and 0 bases, there was a span of 13 bases. Looked up from germline, CDR1 is MNHEY and CDR2 is SVGAGI. The CDR3 DNA follows: TGTGCCAGCAGTTACGGAAGGACACTCATGAACACTGAAGCTTTCTTT. This translates into CASSYGRTLMNTEAFF.

The chain is built from TRBV11-1 and TRBJ1-6; no definite D call. CDR3 length: 12 amino acids. Trimming left V 5 bases short and J 9 bases short, with 8 bases between. Germline CDR1 reads SGHAT; CDR2 reads FQDESV (reference sequence). The CDR3 region has the DNA TGTGCCAGCAGCCCTTCGGGTTCACCCCTCCACTTT. Translated, it gives CASSPSGSPLHF.

This sequence joins TRBV2 and TRBJ1-5; 8 bases map to TRBD1. The CDR3 sequence is 12 residues long. V dropped 5 bases and J dropped 7; count of bases not matched to a gene: 1. Germline CDR1 is SNHLY and CDR2 is FYNNEI. The CDR3: CASSQGAQPQHF. The CDR3 nucleotides read TGTGCCAGCAGTCAGGGGGCGCAGCCCCAGCATTTT.